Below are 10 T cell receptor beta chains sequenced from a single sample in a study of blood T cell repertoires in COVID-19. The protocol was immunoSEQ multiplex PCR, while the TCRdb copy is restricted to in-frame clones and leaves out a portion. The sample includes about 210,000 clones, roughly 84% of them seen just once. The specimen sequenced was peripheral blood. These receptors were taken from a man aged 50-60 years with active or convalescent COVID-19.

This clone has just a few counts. The CDR3 is CASRMGTGGAGEGGGDYGYTF. CDR3 DNA sequence: TGTGCCAGCAGGATGGGAACTGGTGGCGCTGGTGAGGGTGGTGGGGACTATGGCTACACCTTC. V and J are TRBV2 and TRBJ1-2; D is unclear. Deletions cut 6 bases from V and 3 bases from J, with 35 bases between. Germline V CDR1 and CDR2: SNHLY, FYNNEI. The CDR3 consists of 21 residues.

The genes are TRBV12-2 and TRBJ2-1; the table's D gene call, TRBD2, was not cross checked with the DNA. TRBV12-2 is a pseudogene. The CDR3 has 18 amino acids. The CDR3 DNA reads TGTGCAAGTCGCCCCGCAGGGACTAGCGGGAGGCCCAACAATGAGCAGTTCTTC. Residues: CASRPAGTSGRPNNEQFF.

The CDR3 here is CASSAGQGATNEKLFF. In DNA, the CDR3 is TGTGCCAGCAGTGCGGGACAGGGGGCGACTAATGAAAAACTGTTTTTT. This chain connects TRBV2 to TRBJ1-4; TRBD1 matches 12 bases. The junction had 2 bases not matched to a gene; V was cut back by 4 bases and J by 2 bases. The CDR3 is made up of 16 amino acids. Germline V lookup: CDR1 SNHLY, CDR2 FYNNEI.

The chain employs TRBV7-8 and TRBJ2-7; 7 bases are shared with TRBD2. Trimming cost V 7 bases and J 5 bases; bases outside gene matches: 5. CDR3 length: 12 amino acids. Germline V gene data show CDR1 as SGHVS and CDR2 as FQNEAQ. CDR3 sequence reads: CASTNREDEQYF. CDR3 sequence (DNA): TGTGCCAGCACCAACCGGGAGGACGAGCAGTACTTC.

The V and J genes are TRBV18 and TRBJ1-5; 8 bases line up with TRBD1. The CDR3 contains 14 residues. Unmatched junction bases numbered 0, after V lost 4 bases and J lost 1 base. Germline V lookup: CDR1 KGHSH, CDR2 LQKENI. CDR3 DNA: TGTGCCAGCTCACGGACAGGGAGCAATCAGCCCCAGCATTTT. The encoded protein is CASSRTGSNQPQHF. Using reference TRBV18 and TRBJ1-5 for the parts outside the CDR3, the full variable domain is NAGVMQNPRHLVRRRGQEARLRCSPMKGHSHVYWYRQLPEEGLKFMVYLQKENIIDESGMPKERFSAEFPKEGPSILRIQQVVRGDSAAYFCASSRTGSNQPQHFGDGTRLSIL.

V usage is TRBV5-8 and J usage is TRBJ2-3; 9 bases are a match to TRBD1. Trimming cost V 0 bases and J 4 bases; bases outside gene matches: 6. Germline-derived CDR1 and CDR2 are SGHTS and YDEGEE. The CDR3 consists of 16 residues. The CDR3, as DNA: TGTGCCAGCAGCTTGGTCCGGACAGGGGCCCCAGATACGCAGTATTTT. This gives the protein CASSLVRTGAPDTQYF.

The CDR3 protein is CASSYGWSQGETQYF. For the CDR3, the DNA is TGTGCCAGCAGTTATGGTTGGAGCCAGGGAGAGACCCAGTACTTC. The gene calls are TRBV6-5 and TRBJ2-5, with D possibly TRBD1 on 5 matching bases. V was trimmed by 3 bases and J by 4 bases, leaving 15 bases between them. Germline V gene data show CDR1 as MNHEY and CDR2 as SVGAGI. CDR3 length: 15 residues.

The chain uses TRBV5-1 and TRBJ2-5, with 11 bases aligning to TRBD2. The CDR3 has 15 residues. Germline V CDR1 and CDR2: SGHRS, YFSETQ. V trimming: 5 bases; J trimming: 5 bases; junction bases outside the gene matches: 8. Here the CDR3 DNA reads TGCGCCAGCAGTTTCTTAGCGGGAGGGACGGAGACCCAGTACTTC. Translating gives CASSFLAGGTETQYF.

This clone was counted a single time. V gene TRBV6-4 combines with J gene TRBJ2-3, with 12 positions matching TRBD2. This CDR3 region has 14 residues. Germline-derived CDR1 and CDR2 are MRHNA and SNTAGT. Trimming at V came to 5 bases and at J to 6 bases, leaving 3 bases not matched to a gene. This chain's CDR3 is CASSLAGGPDTQYF. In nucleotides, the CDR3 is TGTGCCAGCAGTCTAGCGGGAGGGCCGGATACGCAGTATTTT.

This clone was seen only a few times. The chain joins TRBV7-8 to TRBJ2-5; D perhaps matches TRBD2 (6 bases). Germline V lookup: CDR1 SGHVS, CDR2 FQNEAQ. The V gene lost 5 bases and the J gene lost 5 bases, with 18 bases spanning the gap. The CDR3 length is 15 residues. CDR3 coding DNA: TGTGCCAGCAGCCCAGTGACTAGATCGGCGGAGACCCAGTACTTC. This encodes CASSPVTRSAETQYF. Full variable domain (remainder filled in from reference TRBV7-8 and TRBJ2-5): GAGVSQSPRYKVAKRGQDVALRCDPISGHVSLFWYQQALGQGPEFLTYFQNEAQLDKSGLPSDRFFAERPEGSVSTLKIQRTQQEDSAVYLCASSPVTRSAETQYFGPGTRLLVL.